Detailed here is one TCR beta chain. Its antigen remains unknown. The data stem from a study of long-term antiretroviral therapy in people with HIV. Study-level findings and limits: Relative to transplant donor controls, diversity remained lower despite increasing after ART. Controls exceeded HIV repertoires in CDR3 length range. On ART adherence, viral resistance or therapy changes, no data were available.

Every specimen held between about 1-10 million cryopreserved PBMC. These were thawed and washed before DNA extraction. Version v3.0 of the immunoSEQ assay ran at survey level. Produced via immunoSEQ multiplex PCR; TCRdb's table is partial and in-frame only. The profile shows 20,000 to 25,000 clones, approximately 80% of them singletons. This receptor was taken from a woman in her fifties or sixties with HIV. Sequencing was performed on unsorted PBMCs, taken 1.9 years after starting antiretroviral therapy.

The CDR3 loop reads CASRPRSWGNSNQPQHF. DNA of the CDR3: TGTGCCAGCAGGCCCAGAAGTTGGGGAAATAGCAATCAGCCCCAGCATTTT. The rearrangement joins TRBV28 to TRBJ1-5; D gene ambiguous. The V and J ends lost 6 bases and 0 bases respectively, with 18 bases between them. Germline-derived CDR1 and CDR2 are MDHEN and SYDVKM. CDR3 length: 17 amino acids.